A selection of T cell receptor beta chains follows, all from one sample in a study of blood T cell repertoires in COVID-19. Assay used: immunoSEQ multiplex PCR; TCRdb lists only in-frame clones, some missing. The repertoire holds about 300,000 clones, with approximately 89% as singletons. Specimen: peripheral blood. The receptors stem from a woman in her 30s with COVID-19, enrolled during active disease. Each CDR3 is given with its conserved first and last residue. A D gene is named only where the DNA matches it firmly. Size is omitted from some rows. Given values are once, few, many or a class for expanded clones.

clone_size j_call d_call v_call cdr3_length cdr3_aa cdr3_nt
once TRBJ2-1 TRBD2 TRBV10-3 16 CAISEVAGVSYNEQFF TGTGCCATCAGTGAGGTAGCGGGGGTTTCCTACAATGAGCAGTTCTTC
- TRBJ1-2 TRBD1 TRBV5-6 18 CASSAETTGTGINYGYTF TGTGCCAGCAGCGCAGAGACCACCGGGACAGGGATTAACTATGGCTACACCTTC
- TRBJ1-2 - TRBV4-1 14 CASSKDGVNYGYTF TGCGCCAGCAGCAAAGACGGGGTTAACTATGGCTACACCTTC
- TRBJ2-1 - TRBV7-9 13 CASSAGTYNEQFF TGTGCCAGCAGCGCAGGGACTTACAATGAGCAGTTCTTC
few TRBJ1-2 TRBD1 TRBV10-3 16 CAIGNRDRGFLYGYTF TGTGCCATCGGAAACCGGGACAGGGGGTTCCTCTATGGCTACACCTTC
- TRBJ1-1 - TRBV2 13 CASSVTLATEAFF TGTGCCAGCAGTGTAACCCTGGCAACTGAAGCTTTCTTT
- TRBJ1-2 TRBD1 TRBV14 17 CASSQDRGQGMSYGYTF TGTGCCAGCAGCCAAGATAGGGGACAGGGGATGAGCTATGGCTACACCTTC
- TRBJ1-6 - TRBV2 12 CASRYVFSPLHF TGTGCCAGCCGCTATGTGTTCTCACCCCTCCACTTT
- TRBJ2-2 - TRBV7-9 14 CASSLRGITGELFF TGTGCCAGCAGCTTAAGGGGCATAACCGGGGAGCTGTTTTTT
- TRBJ2-5 - TRBV11-2 14 CASTTQRGYETQYF TGTGCCAGCACCACCCAACGGGGGTACGAGACCCAGTACTTC
once TRBJ2-1 - TRBV18 17 CASSPFRQDLSYNEQFF TGTGCCAGCTCACCTTTCAGACAGGACCTCTCCTACAATGAGCAGTTCTTC
- TRBJ1-1 - TRBV7-9 12 CASCDMNTEAFF TGTGCCAGCTGCGATATGAACACTGAAGCTTTCTTT
- TRBJ2-3 TRBD2 TRBV4-1 16 CASSRTSGGATDTQYF TGCGCCAGCAGCCGGACTAGCGGGGGGGCCACAGATACGCAGTATTTT
- TRBJ1-1 - TRBV3-1/TRBV3-2 12 CASSQAGAEAFF TGTGCCAGCAGCCAAGCCGGGGCTGAAGCTTTCTTT
- TRBJ2-2 TRBD2 TRBV4-2 17 CASSQDASGGLTGELFF TGTGCCAGCAGCCAAGATGCCAGCGGGGGATTGACCGGGGAGCTGTTTTTT
- TRBJ2-1 TRBD2 TRBV30 18 CAWRKSSIAGGNYNEQFF TGTGCCTGGAGGAAGTCCTCTATAGCGGGGGGTAACTACAATGAGCAGTTCTTC
- TRBJ1-1 - TRBV9 14 CASSVQTGNTEAFF TGTGCCAGCAGCGTACAAACGGGAAACACTGAAGCTTTCTTT
- TRBJ2-5 - TRBV28 13 CASSSQIQETQYF TGTGCCAGCAGTTCCCAGATACAGGAGACCCAGTACTTC
once TRBJ1-6 - TRBV28 15 CASSLFNTLNSPLHF TGTGCCAGCAGTTTATTTAACACCTTAAATTCACCCCTCCACTTT
- TRBJ2-5 - TRBV5-4 15 CASSLGTTIRETQYF TGTGCCAGCAGCTTGGGCACTACAATTCGAGAGACCCAGTACTTC
- TRBJ1-2 TRBD1 TRBV3-1/TRBV3-2 14 CASSIGQGDYGYTF TGTGCCAGCAGTATAGGACAGGGGGACTATGGCTACACCTTC
once TRBJ1-3 - TRBV2 15 CASSEYSGPQNTIYF TGTGCCAGCAGTGAATACTCAGGGCCACAAAACACCATATATTTT
- TRBJ1-1 - TRBV7-8 13 CASSLVKHTEAFF TGTGCCAGCAGCTTAGTAAAGCACACTGAAGCTTTCTTT
- TRBJ2-7 TRBD2 TRBV7-6 17 CASSLGASGGLSYEQYF TGTGCCAGCAGCTTAGGGGCTAGCGGGGGCCTCTCCTACGAGCAGTACTTC
- TRBJ1-6 - TRBV7-9 15 CASSLSAQGGSPLHF TGTGCCAGCAGCTTATCGGCCCAGGGAGGTTCACCCCTCCACTTT
- TRBJ1-5 - TRBV10-2 13 CASTRGFNQPQHF TGCGCCAGCACCAGGGGCTTCAATCAGCCCCAGCATTTT
- TRBJ2-5 - TRBV5-1 15 CASSLGGGPRETQYF TGCGCCAGCAGCTTAGGGGGGGGGCCCCGAGAGACCCAGTACTTC
- TRBJ2-7 - TRBV6-1 16 CASSEVVAGASYEQYF TGTGCCAGCAGTGAAGTGGTTGCGGGTGCCTCCTACGAGCAGTACTTC
- TRBJ2-1 - TRBV27 13 CASSLVSLNEQFF TGTGCCAGCAGTTTAGTTTCACTCAATGAGCAGTTCTTC
- TRBJ2-3 - TRBV27 15 CASSSSGGTANTQYF TGTGCCAGCAGTTCCTCAGGGGGGACGGCAAATACGCAGTATTTT
- TRBJ2-1 TRBD2 TRBV6-2/TRBV6-3 19 CASSLTGTSGLSSYNEQFF TGTGCCAGCAGCCTGACCGGGACTAGCGGCTTGAGCTCCTACAATGAGCAGTTCTTC
- TRBJ2-1 - TRBV3-1/TRBV3-2 14 CASSQDLVSDEQFF TGTGCCAGCAGCCAAGATTTGGTTAGCGACGAGCAGTTCTTC
- TRBJ2-2 TRBD1 TRBV19 16 CASSIGGGLGTGELFF TGTGCCAGTAGTATAGGAGGGGGCCTTGGCACCGGGGAGCTGTTTTTT
- TRBJ1-1 TRBD1 TRBV5-4 15 CASSPTGIADTEAFF TGTGCCAGCAGCCCGACAGGGATTGCGGACACTGAAGCTTTCTTT